This section outlines one T cell receptor beta chain sequence together with its context. The data stem from a study of sequential checkpoint blockade in melanoma. V lost 8 bases and J lost 0, with 25 bases in between. Germline lookup yields CDR1 SGHVS and CDR2 FNYEAQ. This CDR3 has 19 amino acids. As for treatment: randomized to nivolumab then ipilimumab (arm A) or the reverse (arm B). Data came from immunoSEQ multiplex PCR; TCRdb stores just in-frame clones and leaves some out. Of more than 10,000 clones listed, around 69% are singletons. The V gene is TRBV7-6, the J gene TRBJ2-2; maybe TRBD1 (7 bases). The sequence was obtained from a human patient with melanoma. Some clones in this sample may be carry-over from other donors' samples. Sequences were derived from CD8+ T cells sorted from blood (inferred from file names), sampled from a patient given nivolumab and ipilimumab in sequence. In nucleotides, the CDR3 is TGTGCCAGCGGTCTTAGGGGTCAGGGGGGCTACCCGAACACCGGGGAGCTGTTTTTT. Its protein product is CASGLRGQGGYPNTGELFF. Based on the CDR3 plus reference TRBV7-6 and TRBJ2-2, the full variable domain is GAGVSQSPRYKVTKRGQDVALRCDPISGHVSLYWYRQALGQGPEFLTYFNYEAQQDKSGLPNDRFSAERPEGSISTLTIQRTEQRDSAMYRCASGLRGQGGYPNTGELFFGEGSRLTVL.